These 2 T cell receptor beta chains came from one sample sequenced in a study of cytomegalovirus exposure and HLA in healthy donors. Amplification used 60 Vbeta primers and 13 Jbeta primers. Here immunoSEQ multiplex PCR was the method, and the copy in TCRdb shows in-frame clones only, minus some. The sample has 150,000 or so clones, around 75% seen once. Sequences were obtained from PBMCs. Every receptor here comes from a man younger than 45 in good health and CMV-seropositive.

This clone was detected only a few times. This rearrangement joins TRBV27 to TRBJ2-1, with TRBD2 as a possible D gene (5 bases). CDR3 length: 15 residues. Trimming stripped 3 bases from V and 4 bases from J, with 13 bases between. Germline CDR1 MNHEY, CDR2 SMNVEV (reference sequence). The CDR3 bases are TGTGCCAGCAGTTTGAGGGAACCCCCTTACAATGAGCAGTTCTTC. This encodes CASSLREPPYNEQFF.

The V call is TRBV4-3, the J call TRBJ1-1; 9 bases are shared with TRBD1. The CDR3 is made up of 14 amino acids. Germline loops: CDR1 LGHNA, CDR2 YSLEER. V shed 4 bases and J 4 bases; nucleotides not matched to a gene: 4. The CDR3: CASSPDRGGTEAFF. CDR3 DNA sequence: TGCGCCAGCAGCCCTGACAGGGGGGGCACTGAAGCTTTCTTT.